The present entry profiles one T cell receptor (beta chain) with its context. This specimen belongs to a study of T cell changes during pregnancy in multiple sclerosis. The CDR3 covers 17 residues. Germline CDR1 and CDR2: KGHSH and LQKENI. Trimming took 3 bases from V and 0 from J; bases not matched to a gene: 9. Here immunoSEQ multiplex PCR was the method, and the copy in TCRdb shows in-frame clones only, minus some. The sample records just under 95,000 clones, around 94% being singletons. This sequence joins TRBV18 and TRBJ2-3; 7 positions match TRBD1. This sequence originates from a female donor with multiple sclerosis, enrolled in a pregnancy study. The source was peripheral blood, collected in the first trimester of pregnancy. In DNA, the CDR3 is TGTGCCAGCTCACCCCTCCCGACAGGGTCTAGCACAGATACGCAGTATTTT. This codes for CASSPLPTGSSTDTQYF. Complete variable domain (other parts from reference TRBV18 and TRBJ2-3): NAGVMQNPRHLVRRRGQEARLRCSPMKGHSHVYWYRQLPEEGLKFMVYLQKENIIDESGMPKERFSAEFPKEGPSILRIQQVVRGDSAAYFCASSPLPTGSSTDTQYFGPGTRLTVL.